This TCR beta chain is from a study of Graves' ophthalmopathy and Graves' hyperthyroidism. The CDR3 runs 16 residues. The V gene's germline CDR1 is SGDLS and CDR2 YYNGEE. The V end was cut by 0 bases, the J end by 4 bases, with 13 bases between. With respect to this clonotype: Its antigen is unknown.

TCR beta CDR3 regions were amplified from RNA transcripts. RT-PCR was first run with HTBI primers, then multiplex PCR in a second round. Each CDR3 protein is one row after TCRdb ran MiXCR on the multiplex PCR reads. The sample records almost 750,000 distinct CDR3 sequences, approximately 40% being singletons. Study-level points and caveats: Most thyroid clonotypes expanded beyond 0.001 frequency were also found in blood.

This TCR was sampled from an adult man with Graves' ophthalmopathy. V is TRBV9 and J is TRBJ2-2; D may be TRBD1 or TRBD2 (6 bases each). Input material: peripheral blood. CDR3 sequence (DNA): TGTGCCAGCAGCGTAGGAGATTCGGGGGCCACCGGGGAGCTGTTTTTT. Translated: CASSVGDSGATGELFF.